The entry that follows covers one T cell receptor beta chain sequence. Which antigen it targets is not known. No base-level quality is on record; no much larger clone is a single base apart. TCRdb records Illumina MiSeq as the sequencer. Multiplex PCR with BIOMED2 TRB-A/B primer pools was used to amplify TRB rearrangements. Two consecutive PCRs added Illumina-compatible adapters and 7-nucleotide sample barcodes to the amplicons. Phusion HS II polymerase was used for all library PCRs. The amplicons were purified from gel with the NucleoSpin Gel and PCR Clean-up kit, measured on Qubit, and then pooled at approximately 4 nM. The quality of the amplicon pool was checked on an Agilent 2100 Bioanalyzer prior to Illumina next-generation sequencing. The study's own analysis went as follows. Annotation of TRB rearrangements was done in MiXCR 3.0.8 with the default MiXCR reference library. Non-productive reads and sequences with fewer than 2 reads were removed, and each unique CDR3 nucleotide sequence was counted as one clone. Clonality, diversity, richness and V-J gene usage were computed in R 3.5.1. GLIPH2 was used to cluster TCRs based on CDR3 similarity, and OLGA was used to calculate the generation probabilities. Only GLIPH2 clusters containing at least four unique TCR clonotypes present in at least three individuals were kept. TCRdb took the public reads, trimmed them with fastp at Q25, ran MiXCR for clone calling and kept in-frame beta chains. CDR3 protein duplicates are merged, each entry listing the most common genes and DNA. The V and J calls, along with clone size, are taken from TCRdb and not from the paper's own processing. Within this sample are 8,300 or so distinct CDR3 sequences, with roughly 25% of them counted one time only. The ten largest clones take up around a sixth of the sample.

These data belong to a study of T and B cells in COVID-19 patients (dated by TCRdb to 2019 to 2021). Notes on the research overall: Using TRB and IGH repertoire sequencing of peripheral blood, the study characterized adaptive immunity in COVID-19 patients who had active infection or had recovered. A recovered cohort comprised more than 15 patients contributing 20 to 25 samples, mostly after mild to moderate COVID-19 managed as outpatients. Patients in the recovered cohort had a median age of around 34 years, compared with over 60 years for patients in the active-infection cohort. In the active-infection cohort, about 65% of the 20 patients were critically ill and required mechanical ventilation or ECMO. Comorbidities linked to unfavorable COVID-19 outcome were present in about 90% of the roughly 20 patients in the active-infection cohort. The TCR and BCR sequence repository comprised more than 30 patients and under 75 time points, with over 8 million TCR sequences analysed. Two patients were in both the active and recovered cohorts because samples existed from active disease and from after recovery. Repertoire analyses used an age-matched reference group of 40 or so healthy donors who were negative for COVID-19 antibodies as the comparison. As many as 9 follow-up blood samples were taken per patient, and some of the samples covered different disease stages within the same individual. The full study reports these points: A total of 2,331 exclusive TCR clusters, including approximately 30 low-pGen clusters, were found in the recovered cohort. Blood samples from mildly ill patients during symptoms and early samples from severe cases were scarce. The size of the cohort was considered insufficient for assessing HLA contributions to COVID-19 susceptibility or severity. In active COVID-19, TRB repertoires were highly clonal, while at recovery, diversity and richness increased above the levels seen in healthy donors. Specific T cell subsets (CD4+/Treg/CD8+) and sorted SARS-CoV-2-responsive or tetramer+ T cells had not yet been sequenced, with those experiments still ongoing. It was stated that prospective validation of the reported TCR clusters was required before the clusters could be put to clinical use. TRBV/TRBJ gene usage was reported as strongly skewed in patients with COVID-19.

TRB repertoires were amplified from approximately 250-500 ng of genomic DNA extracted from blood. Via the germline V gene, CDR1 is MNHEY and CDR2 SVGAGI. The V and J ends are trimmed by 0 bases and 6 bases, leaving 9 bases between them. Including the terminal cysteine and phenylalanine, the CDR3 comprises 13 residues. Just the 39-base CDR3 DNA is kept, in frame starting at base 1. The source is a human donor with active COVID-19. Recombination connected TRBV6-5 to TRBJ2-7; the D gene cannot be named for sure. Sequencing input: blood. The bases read TGTGCCAGCAGTTACTCCCCAATCCCCGAGCAGTACTTC. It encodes CASSYSPIPEQYF.